A single sample gave rise to the 22 T cell receptor beta chains below, sequenced in a study of cytomegalovirus exposure and HLA in healthy donors. Sequenced by immunoSEQ multiplex PCR; TCRdb stores in-frame clones only, minus some. The sample holds roughly 140,000 clones, 70% to 90% seen once. Material: PBMCs. The receptor set was obtained from a woman under 30 in good health and CMV-seropositive.

The J gene is TRBJ1-6, the V gene TRBV28; D uncertain. V shed 7 bases and J shed 7 bases, with 8 bases lying between them. Germline CDR1 reads MDHEN; CDR2 reads SYDVKM. This CDR3 has 12 amino acids. The CDR3 spells CASTRVNSPLHF. Written as DNA, the CDR3 is TGTGCCAGCACCCGCGTCAATTCACCCCTCCACTTT.

This sequence joins TRBV11-1 and TRBJ2-7; D perhaps matches TRBD1 (5 bases). This CDR3 is built from 18 residues. The germline V and J ends were trimmed by 0 bases and 2 bases, with 20 bases remaining between them. Germline V gene sequence: CDR1 SGHAT, CDR2 FQDESV (reference sequence). CDR3 sequence (DNA): TGTGCCAGCAGCTTAGCGGAAACAGGCGGCAGATTTCCCTACGAGCAGTACTTC. Protein: CASSLAETGGRFPYEQYF.

The gene calls are TRBV5-4 and TRBJ2-1; TRBD2 matches 13 bases. The CDR3 runs to 15 residues. Germline V gene data show CDR1 as SGHNT and CDR2 as YYREEE (reference sequence). The V segment lost 5 bases and the J segment 5 bases; nucleotides outside the gene matches: 4. The CDR3 DNA is TGTGCCAGCAGAACAGGACTAGCGGGAGACAATGAGCAGTTCTTC. Protein product: CASRTGLAGDNEQFF.

This chain connects TRBV28 to TRBJ1-5; no reliable D call. The CDR3 covers 15 residues. CDR1 is MDHEN and CDR2 is SYDVKM in the germline V gene. Trimming pared 1 base from V and 1 base from J, leaving 8 bases between. The CDR3 DNA follows: TGTGCCAGCAGTTTATCGGGGATCAGCAATCAGCCCCAGCATTTT. Residues: CASSLSGISNQPQHF.

J is TRBJ1-6 and V is TRBV4-1; D is unclear. The length of the CDR3 is 17 residues. Trimming pared 3 bases from V and 0 bases from J, leaving 12 bases between. Germline V gene sequence: CDR1 MGHRA, CDR2 YSYEKL. The CDR3 DNA follows: TGCGCCAGCAGCCATAGTGGGCAGAGCTCCTATAATTCACCCCTCCACTTT. Its translation: CASSHSGQSSYNSPLHF.

The chain has TRBV13 and TRBJ2-7; no firm D call. V shed 0 bases and J shed 2 bases, with 8 bases lying between them. The CDR3 has 14 amino acids. CDR1 and CDR2 (germline): PRHDT, FYEKMQ (reference sequence). The CDR3: CASSLGAETYEQYF. In DNA form, the CDR3 reads TGTGCCAGCAGCTTAGGGGCAGAAACCTACGAGCAGTACTTC.

This sequence joins TRBV5-1 and TRBJ2-1, with TRBD1 identical over 7 bases. The CDR3 runs to 15 residues. The germline CDR1 and CDR2 sequences are SGHRS and YFSETQ. The V gene end was trimmed by 0 bases and the J gene end by 8 bases; junction bases not matched to a gene: 8. CDR3 loop: CASSLEVRGMDEQFF. DNA for the CDR3: TGCGCCAGCAGCTTGGAAGTCAGGGGGATGGATGAGCAGTTCTTC.

The chain recombines TRBV7-3 with TRBJ2-1, with TRBD2 identical over 7 bases. This CDR3 spans 14 amino acids. V trimming: 4 bases; J trimming: 11 bases; junction bases outside the gene matches: 11. Germline-derived CDR1 and CDR2 are SGHTA and FQGTGA. The CDR3 nucleotides read TGTGCCAGCAGCTCCACCTCCGGGACTACTAAGCAGTTCTTC. Protein product: CASSSTSGTTKQFF.

CDR3: CASSRGQSSNQPQHF. CDR3 DNA: TGTGCCAGCAGCCGGGGACAGAGTAGCAATCAGCCCCAGCATTTT. V gene TRBV7-2 combines with J gene TRBJ1-5; 7 nucleotides match TRBD1. There are 15 residues in the CDR3. Trimming at V came to 5 bases and at J to 0 bases, leaving 4 bases not matched to a gene. Looked up from germline, CDR1 is SGHTA and CDR2 is FQGNSA.

The V gene is TRBV5-1, the J gene TRBJ1-4, with D possibly matching TRBD1 (5 bases). The CDR3 runs to 14 residues. CDR1 is SGHRS, CDR2 YFSETQ, per germline. V lost 2 bases and J lost 6, with 11 bases in between. The CDR3 nucleotides are TGCGCCAGCAGCTTCGGGGGAAGCGATGAAAAACTGTTTTTT. The encoded protein is CASSFGGSDEKLFF.

The chain carries TRBV18 and TRBJ1-5, with TRBD1 as a possible D gene (6 bases). CDR1 is KGHSH and CDR2 is LQKENI in the germline V gene. CDR3 length: 17 amino acids. Trimming stripped 2 bases from V and 0 bases from J, with 14 bases between. The CDR3 DNA follows: TGTGCCAGCTCACCATCGATAGGGACACTTAGCAATCAGCCCCAGCATTTT. The encoded protein is CASSPSIGTLSNQPQHF. Supplemented by reference TRBV18 and TRBJ1-5, the full variable domain reads NAGVMQNPRHLVRRRGQEARLRCSPMKGHSHVYWYRQLPEEGLKFMVYLQKENIIDESGMPKERFSAEFPKEGPSILRIQQVVRGDSAAYFCASSPSIGTLSNQPQHFGDGTRLSIL.

This sequence joins TRBV6-5 and TRBJ2-1; 13 bases agree with TRBD2. The CDR3 extends over 15 amino acids. Germline V gives CDR1 MNHEY, CDR2 SVGAGI. The ends lost 6 bases at V and 7 bases at J; junction bases unmatched: 6. The DNA for the CDR3 is TGTGCCAGCAGGAAAACTAGCGGGAGGGCTAATGAGCAGTTCTTC. Amino acids: CASRKTSGRANEQFF.

A single count supports this clone. The V and J genes are TRBV11-2 and TRBJ2-3; D is unresolved. Per germline, CDR1 SGHAT and CDR2 FQNNGV. The CDR3 has 12 amino acids. Trimming left V 5 bases short and J 0 bases short, with 3 bases between. The CDR3 region is CASSLSTDTQYF. CDR3 nucleotide sequence: TGTGCCAGCAGCCTTAGCACAGATACGCAGTATTTT.

V and J are TRBV2 and TRBJ1-2, with a weak D call TRBD1 (6 bases). The V and J ends lost 6 bases and 4 bases respectively, with 12 bases between them. In germline, CDR1 is SNHLY, CDR2 FYNNEI. This CDR3 is built from 13 residues. The CDR3 spells CASSQQGTYGYTF. In nucleotides, the CDR3 is TGTGCCAGCAGCCAGCAGGGGACCTATGGCTACACCTTC.

This clone is classed as medium-sized. V gene TRBV7-8 combines with J gene TRBJ1-3; D perhaps matches TRBD1 (6 bases). Germline V gene data show CDR1 as SGHVS and CDR2 as FQNEAQ. Trimming removed 7 bases at V and 0 bases at J, with 16 bases between. The length of the CDR3 is 16 residues. CDR3 coding DNA: TGTGCCAGCACCCTGGGGGCCGACAGCTCTGGAAACACCATATATTTT. Amino acid sequence: CASTLGADSSGNTIYF.

The chain couples TRBV2 to TRBJ2-1; 8 bases line up with TRBD1. Germline CDR1 and CDR2: SNHLY and FYNNEI. The trim removed 8 bases at V and 4 bases at J, leaving 7 bases unmatched. This CDR3 has 14 amino acids. The CDR3 region is CASEPGQAYNEQFF. Written as DNA, the CDR3 is TGTGCCAGCGAACCGGGACAGGCTTACAATGAGCAGTTCTTC. The variable domain in full, completed from reference TRBV2 and TRBJ2-1, reads EPEVTQTPSHQVTQMGQEVILRCVPISNHLYFYWYRQILGQKVEFLVSFYNNEISEKSEIFDDQFSVERPDGSNFTLKIRSTKLEDSAMYFCASEPGQAYNEQFFGPGTRLTVL.

The rearrangement uses TRBV27 and TRBJ1-5; 12 bases fit TRBD1. The CDR3 sequence is 15 residues long. CDR1 is MNHEY and CDR2 is SMNVEV in the germline V gene (reference sequence). V lost 4 bases to trimming and J lost 8 bases; unmatched junction nucleotides: 6. The CDR3 region has the DNA TGTGCCAGCAGTTCCGGGACAGGGGGCGGAGAGCCCCAGCATTTT. Amino acids: CASSSGTGGGEPQHF.

The chain uses TRBV4-1 and TRBJ2-1; TRBD2 is a possible D gene (6 bases). This CDR3 has 14 amino acids. Germline V gene lookup returns CDR1 MGHRA and CDR2 YSYEKL. With 10 bases removed from V and 2 bases from J, the gap between germline ends came to 15 bases. CDR3 bases: TGCGCCACCTCCCGGGACTTTACCTACAATGAGCAGTTCTTC. Protein: CATSRDFTYNEQFF.

The chain has TRBV25-1 and TRBJ1-6; D possibly corresponds to TRBD1 (5 bases). The CDR3 totals 14 residues. From germline, CDR1 is MGHDK and CDR2 SYGVNS. V was shortened by 6 bases and J by 4 bases, with 10 bases between the two germline ends. The CDR3 sequence is CASRSGGYNSPLHF. The CDR3 DNA sequence: TGTGCCAGCAGGTCGGGGGGTTATAATTCACCCCTCCACTTT.

This chain connects TRBV2 to TRBJ2-1; TRBD1 matches 8 bases. CDR3 size: 14 residues. The junction had 5 bases not matched to a gene; V was cut back by 3 bases and J by 7 bases. Per germline, CDR1 SNHLY and CDR2 FYNNEI. The CDR3 bases are TGTGCCAGCAGTGACAGGGGGCCGGGGAATGAGCAGTTCTTC. Its protein product is CASSDRGPGNEQFF.

The table lists this clone with a count of one. This chain links TRBV7-8 with TRBJ2-7; 10 bases are a match to TRBD2. Trimming cost V 4 bases and J 2 bases; bases outside gene matches: 20. Germline-derived CDR1 and CDR2 are SGHVS and FQNEAQ. The CDR3 consists of 20 residues. CDR3 sequence: CASSSDAVDSGGRHTYEQYF. DNA for the CDR3: TGTGCCAGCAGCTCCGACGCGGTTGATAGCGGGGGGCGTCATACCTACGAGCAGTACTTC.

This sequence joins TRBV21-1 and TRBJ2-3; whether TRBD2, the table's D call, matches the DNA was not checked. TRBV21-1 is a documented pseudogene. The CDR3 loop spans 18 amino acids. For the CDR3, the DNA is TGTGCCAGCAGCAAACGGACTAGCGGGGGGAATGCCACAGATACGCAGTATTTT. Translation gives CASSKRTSGGNATDTQYF.